The clone carrying this T cell receptor (beta chain) was counted between two and nine times. This specimen comes from a study of blood T cell repertoires in COVID-19. As processed by the authors: Reference gene primer amplification in the assay estimated nucleated cell counts. Method: immunoSEQ multiplex PCR; TCRdb's copy keeps in-frame clones and lacks some. D and trimming come from the DNA, and the V and J calls and clone size come from that table. This table has approximately 200,000 clones, about 85% appearing once. CDR1 and CDR2 from the germline V gene are MNHEY and SVGAGI. The germline V and J ends were trimmed by 0 bases and 6 bases, with 8 bases remaining between them. This CDR3 comprises 13 residues.

What was sequenced was peripheral blood. This rearrangement joins TRBV6-5 to TRBJ1-1; no reliable D call. The sequence was obtained from a person aged 65 to 79 with COVID-19, enrolled during active disease. The chain's CDR3 is CASSYSSSAEAFF. DNA for the CDR3: TGTGCCAGCAGTTACTCGTCTAGCGCTGAAGCTTTCTTT.